The 30 T cell receptor beta chains below all came from one sample that was sequenced in a study of blood T cells in healthy people across ages. It was with a sample-barcoded 5' primer and a J-beta primer mix that a second PCR of roughly 6 to 12 cycles was run. TCRdb used MiXCR to reprocess the 5' RACE reads, holding one entry per CDR3 protein. Altogether about 1.8 million distinct CDR3 sequences are present, 49% being singletons, with the ten largest covering about 2.1%. Sequencing used blood. These receptors all stem from a middle-aged woman in good health.

In regard to this clonotype: A junction end diverges from the germline sequence, so it may reflect a read error. The rearrangement links TRBV2 to TRBJ2-1; possible D gene TRBD1, 5 bases. Per germline, CDR1 SNHLY and CDR2 FYNNEI. The CDR3 covers 15 residues. The CDR3, as DNA: TGTCCCAGCAGTGACAGTCAGGGTTCCTACAATGAGCAGTTCTTC. It specifies CPSSDSQGSYNEQFF. Looking up the rest from reference TRBV2 and TRBJ2-1 gives the full variable domain: EPEVTQTPSHQVTQMGQEVILRCVPISNHLYFYWYRQILGQKVEFLVSFYNNEISEKSEIFDDQFSVERPDGSNFTLKIRSTKLEDSAMYFCPSSDSQGSYNEQFFGPGTRLTVL.

The rearrangement joins TRBV7-2 to TRBJ2-3; D not resolved. Germline lookup yields CDR1 SGHTA and CDR2 FQGNSA. V lost 8 bases and J lost 4, with 13 bases in between. The CDR3 covers 13 residues. The CDR3 DNA reads TGTGCCAGCGGGATTAGTACTTCAGATACGCAGTATTTT. As protein: CASGISTSDTQYF. The full variable domain, in which reference TRBV7-2 and TRBJ2-3 provide the parts outside the CDR3, is GAGVSQSPSNKVTEKGKDVELRCDPISGHTALYWYRQSLGQGLEFLIYFQGNSAPDKSGLPSDRFSAERTGGSVSTLTIQRTQQEDSAVYLCASGISTSDTQYFGPGTRLTVL.

This clonotype was observed a few times. V is TRBV20-1 and J is TRBJ2-1, with 8 bases aligning to TRBD2. The V and J ends lost 1 base and 2 bases, in that order; junction bases with no gene match: 10. The CDR3 length is 17 residues. Germline loops: CDR1 DFQATT, CDR2 SNEGSKA (reference sequence). The CDR3 DNA follows: TGCAGTGCTAGAGGAGCGGGGGCCCCCATTACCTACAATGAGCAGTTCTTC. Its translation: CSARGAGAPITYNEQFF.

The V gene is TRBV20-1, the J gene TRBJ2-1; D gene uncertain. In germline, CDR1 is DFQATT, CDR2 SNEGSKA (reference sequence). The CDR3 is 13 amino acids. V was clipped by 3 bases and J by 1 base, with 7 bases between them. In DNA form, the CDR3 reads TGCAGTGCTAGTGAGGATTCCTACAATGAGCAGTTCTTC. Its protein is CSASEDSYNEQFF.

The chain carries TRBV6-2 or TRBV6-3 and TRBJ2-7; weak D call: TRBD1 (5 bases). Per the germline V gene, CDR1 is MNHEY and CDR2 is SVGEGT. V lost 2 bases, J lost 10 bases, and 12 bases lay in between. There are 12 residues in the CDR3. CDR3 nucleotides: TGTGCCAGCAGTTACCGATCGACAGTTCAGTACTTC. It specifies CASSYRSTVQYF.

The chain has TRBV15 and TRBJ2-3; tentatively, D is TRBD2 (6 bases). Germline V gene sequence: CDR1 LNHNV, CDR2 YYDKDF (reference sequence). With 0 bases removed from V and 0 bases from J, the gap between germline ends came to 13 bases. The CDR3 extends over 17 amino acids. The CDR3, as DNA: TGTGCCACCAGCAGAGATCCGGGCGCGGGAAGCACAGATACGCAGTATTTT. Amino acids: CATSRDPGAGSTDTQYF.

This clonotype appeared a few times. The chain couples TRBV6-2 or TRBV6-3 to TRBJ2-3; 7 positions agree with TRBD1. The J segment lost 0 bases and the V segment lost 4 bases, leaving 13 bases of the junction unmatched. The CDR3 length is 18 residues. The germline gives CDR1 MNHEY, CDR2 SVGEGT. This CDR3 reads CASSSTGIRPLSTDTQYF. The CDR3 DNA is TGTGCCAGCAGTTCGACAGGGATCAGACCTCTTAGCACAGATACGCAGTATTTT.

This clonotype has a handful of counts. The chain recombines TRBV27 with TRBJ2-7, with D possibly being TRBD1 (6 bases). CDR3 length: 14 amino acids. Germline V gene data show CDR1 as MNHEY and CDR2 as SMNVEV (reference sequence). V was cut by 3 bases and J by 3 bases, with 12 bases left in between. DNA of the CDR3: TGTGCCAGCAGTTTTTACAGGGAAGACTACGAGCAGTACTTC. This encodes CASSFYREDYEQYF.

This clonotype has more than one count but fewer than ten. The chain recombines TRBV6-2 or TRBV6-3 with TRBJ2-3; tentative D call: TRBD2 (6 bases). The germline V gene has CDR1 MNHEY and CDR2 SVGEGT. This CDR3 spans 18 amino acids. V was trimmed by 0 bases and J by 0 bases, leaving 16 bases between them. The CDR3 sequence: CASSYSSRDGGSTDTQYF. The CDR3 DNA sequence: TGTGCCAGCAGTTACTCGTCGCGGGACGGGGGTAGCACAGATACGCAGTATTTT.

This clonotype showed up just a few times. The V gene is TRBV29-1, the J gene TRBJ2-3; D might be TRBD2 (5 bases). V lost 5 bases to trimming and J lost 6 bases, with 15 bases between them. The germline CDR1 and CDR2 sequences are SQVTM and ANQGSEA. CDR3 length: 13 residues. The CDR3 region has the DNA TGCAGCGTTTCTTTTCGACCGGGGGATACGCAGTATTTT. Translated: CSVSFRPGDTQYF.

V gene TRBV7-9 combines with J gene TRBJ2-5; a weak D match, TRBD1 (5 bases). This CDR3 region has 15 residues. Trimming took off 1 base at V and 2 bases at J, with 11 bases between the two ends. CDR1 and CDR2 from the germline V gene are SEHNR and FQNEAQ (reference sequence). As DNA, the CDR3 is TGTGCCAGCAGCTTAGGACAGTCTCAACAAGAGACCCAGTACTTC. Its protein product is CASSLGQSQQETQYF.

V is TRBV6-2 or TRBV6-3 and J is TRBJ1-5; D is undetermined. Trimming left V 3 bases short and J 5 bases short, with 14 bases between. The CDR3 covers 15 residues. Germline assignment: CDR1 MNHEY and CDR2 SVGEGT. CDR3 sequence: CASSYSASRDQPQHF. CDR3 DNA: TGTGCCAGCAGTTATAGTGCCTCTAGAGATCAGCCCCAGCATTTT.

This chain joins TRBV11-3 and TRBJ2-7; D remains ambiguous. Per germline, CDR1 SGHNT and CDR2 YENEEA. The CDR3 is made up of 13 amino acids. V lost 2 bases and J lost 2, with 7 bases in between. CDR3 sequence: CASSLRNTYEQYF. CDR3 nucleotides: TGTGCCAGCAGCTTACGAAACACCTACGAGCAGTACTTC.

This clonotype was counted a few times. CDR3 sequence reads: CASSLSQGMRQETQYF. The CDR3 DNA is TGTGCCAGTAGTTTGTCTCAGGGTATGCGGCAAGAGACCCAGTACTTC. The chain links TRBV19 to TRBJ2-5, with D perhaps matching TRBD1 (5 bases). Per the germline V gene, CDR1 is LNHDA and CDR2 is SQIVND (reference sequence). V dropped 5 bases and J dropped 2 bases, with 18 bases sitting between them. The CDR3 is 16 residues long.

The chain has TRBV11-2 and TRBJ2-7, with 8 bases fitting TRBD1. V lost 1 base and J lost 2; bases outside the gene matches: 13. The CDR3 is 18 residues long. Per the germline V gene, CDR1 is SGHAT and CDR2 is FQNNGV. The CDR3 DNA sequence: TGTGCCAGCAGCTTAGTGACCAGGGGGCTGCTAACGACCTACGAGCAGTACTTC. It is translated as CASSLVTRGLLTTYEQYF.

This clonotype was counted a few times. The chain has TRBV5-1 and TRBJ2-7; TRBD2 might be the D (6 bases). V shed 2 bases and J shed 4 bases, with 19 bases lying between them. This CDR3 region has 16 residues. Germline V gene sequence: CDR1 SGHRS, CDR2 YFSETQ. The CDR3 DNA reads as TGCGCCAGCAGCTTTGTATCTGGGACTTCTTCATACGAGCAGTACTTC. Translation: CASSFVSGTSSYEQYF.

The chain uses TRBV12-3 or TRBV12-4 and TRBJ2-3, with 8 bases matching TRBD2. The V gene end was trimmed by 9 bases and the J gene end by 0 bases; junction bases not matched to a gene: 8. The CDR3 runs 15 residues. The CDR3 DNA is TGTGCCAGTCTTCGGGGGGGGATTAGCACAGATACGCAGTATTTT. It yields the protein CASLRGGISTDTQYF.

V and J are TRBV20-1 and TRBJ2-5; TRBD1 matches at 8 bases. The CDR3 has 16 residues. The V segment lost 1 base and the J segment 5 bases; nucleotides outside the gene matches: 12. CDR1 is DFQATT, CDR2 SNEGSKA, per germline (reference sequence). The CDR3 sequence is CSARVLGGQGGETQYF. CDR3 nucleotide sequence: TGCAGTGCTAGAGTCCTAGGTGGACAGGGTGGGGAGACCCAGTACTTC.

The chain links TRBV29-1 to TRBJ1-2; D is uncertain. The CDR3 contains 13 residues. Germline V gene lookup returns CDR1 SQVTM and CDR2 ANQGSEA. V was trimmed by 6 bases and J by 5 bases, leaving 16 bases between them. The CDR3 DNA reads as TGCAGCGTGCAAACTAACGTGTTTTATGGCTACACCTTC. Translation: CSVQTNVFYGYTF.

The chain joins TRBV5-1 to TRBJ2-7, with D tentatively TRBD1 or TRBD2 (6 bases each). Trimming took off 0 bases at V and 4 bases at J, with 14 bases between the two ends. The CDR3 totals 15 residues. Germline lookup yields CDR1 SGHRS and CDR2 YFSETQ. The chain's CDR3 is CASSLVGGSWYEQYF. As DNA, the CDR3 is TGCGCCAGCAGCTTGGTGGGGGGCTCCTGGTACGAGCAGTACTTC.

A single count supports this clonotype. J is TRBJ2-4 and V is TRBV24-1; a weak D match, TRBD2 (5 bases). This CDR3 contains 15 residues. V lost 1 base to trimming and J lost 6 bases, with 12 bases between them. Per the germline V gene, CDR1 is KGHDR and CDR2 is SFDVKD. CDR3 nucleotides: TGTGCCACCAGTGATTTTTGCGGGTCCCCAAACATTCAGTACTTC. Translated, it gives CATSDFCGSPNIQYF.

This clonotype was found a few times. The J gene is TRBJ1-6, the V gene TRBV27, with unresolved D. This CDR3 spans 17 amino acids. Germline CDR1 MNHEY, CDR2 SMNVEV (reference sequence). Trimming shortened V by 2 bases and J by 0 bases, and 11 bases separated the two germline ends. The CDR3 sequence: CASSLRATYSYNSPLHF. The CDR3 bases are TGTGCCAGCAGTTTAAGGGCCACTTACTCCTATAATTCACCCCTCCACTTT.

The chain combines TRBV5-1 with TRBJ2-7, with a tentative D call TRBD2 (6 bases). V lost 6 bases and J lost 0, with 13 bases in between. Germline CDR1 is SGHRS and CDR2 is YFSETQ. The CDR3 spans 14 residues. DNA for the CDR3: TGCGCCAGCAAGTCGGGACTTCGCTCCTACGAGCAGTACTTC. This translates into CASKSGLRSYEQYF.

This clonotype turned up a few times. CDR3 sequence (DNA): TGTGCCAGCACTGGGGGACAGGTTACATACGAGCAGTACTTC. As protein: CASTGGQVTYEQYF. The chain is built from TRBV28 and TRBJ2-7; 8 positions agree with TRBD1. Per the germline V gene, CDR1 is MDHEN and CDR2 is SYDVKM. The CDR3 has 14 residues. V lost 7 bases to trimming and J lost 4 bases; unmatched junction nucleotides: 9.

Comment on this clonotype: The junction departs from the called germline gene at one end, perhaps through a read error. The chain has TRBV5-1 and TRBJ1-2, with a tentative D call TRBD1 (5 bases). CDR1 and CDR2 (germline): SGHRS, YFSETQ. This CDR3 has 14 residues. In DNA form, the CDR3 reads TGCGCCAGCAGCTTGGAACAGGTTAACTATGGCTACATCTTC. Translated: CASSLEQVNYGYIF.

This clonotype was picked up one time. The CDR3, as DNA: TGTGCCAGCAGCTTAGTTGCACCGGGACACCGGTACTTC. It translates to CASSLVAPGHRYF. V usage is TRBV7-9 and J usage is TRBJ2-7, with D tentatively TRBD1 (6 bases). Germline V CDR1 and CDR2: SEHNR, FQNEAQ (reference sequence). V was clipped by 1 base and J by 12 bases, with 16 bases between them. This CDR3 spans 13 amino acids. The variable domain in full, with the rest retrieved from reference TRBV7-9 and TRBJ2-7, is DTGVSQNPRHKITKRGQNVTFRCDPISEHNRLYWYRQTLGQGPEFLTYFQNEAQLEKSRLLSDRFSAERPKGSFSTLEIQRTEQGDSAMYLCASSLVAPGHRYFGPGTRLTVT.

The chain carries TRBV18 and TRBJ2-7, with D perhaps being TRBD1 or TRBD2 (5 bases each). The CDR3 has 19 residues. V lost 2 bases, J lost 0 bases, and 23 bases lay in between. The germline V gene has CDR1 KGHSH and CDR2 LQKENI. For the CDR3, the DNA is TGTGCCAGCTCACCAGCGCTCCCGGTCCGGGACGGCTACTCCTACGAGCAGTACTTC. As protein: CASSPALPVRDGYSYEQYF.

This chain joins TRBV27 and TRBJ2-4; a weak D match, TRBD1 (8 bases). Germline values: CDR1 MNHEY, CDR2 SMNVEV (reference sequence). There are 15 residues in the CDR3. V was trimmed by 6 bases and J by 5 bases, leaving 17 bases between them. CDR3 residues: CASSYRGTIENIQYF. CDR3 bases: TGTGCCAGCAGCTACAGGGGGACTATCGAAAACATTCAGTACTTC.

This clonotype showed up just a few times. This chain uses TRBV24-1 with TRBJ2-1; D is undetermined. CDR1 is KGHDR and CDR2 is SFDVKD in the germline V gene. The CDR3 runs to 15 residues. The V gene lost 5 bases and the J gene lost 4 bases, with 14 bases spanning the gap. CDR3 DNA sequence: TGTGCCACCAGTGGGTTCCGGGCAGGTTACAATGAGCAGTTCTTC. As protein: CATSGFRAGYNEQFF.

In this sample, this clonotype turned up a few times. This chain joins TRBV6-2 or TRBV6-3 and TRBJ2-3; possibly TRBD2 for D (5 bases). V was clipped by 7 bases and J by 7 bases, with 27 bases between them. The CDR3 runs to 17 residues. Per germline, CDR1 MNHEY and CDR2 SVGEGT. The CDR3 nucleotides are TGTGCCAGCAATACACAACTCCGGGGAGCGACCTCATATACGCAGTATTTT. It is translated as CASNTQLRGATSYTQYF.